This passage covers 22 T cell receptor beta chains from one sample sequenced in a study of blood T cell repertoires in COVID-19. The repertoire was sequenced with immunoSEQ multiplex PCR; TCRdb's copy has only in-frame clones and lacks some. The sample has about 120,000 clones, almost 85% seen once. The sequenced sample was peripheral blood. These receptors were obtained from a man in his sixties or seventies with active or convalescent COVID-19.

In DNA form, the CDR3 reads TGTGCCACCAGTGAGGGCTATCAGCCCCAGCATTTT. Its protein is CATSEGYQPQHF. The rearrangement joins TRBV24-1 to TRBJ1-5; no clear D. Germline V gene sequence: CDR1 KGHDR, CDR2 SFDVKD. The CDR3 spans 12 residues. Deletions cut 4 bases from V and 5 bases from J, with 5 bases between.

The chain has TRBV5-1 and TRBJ1-6; no definite D call. Between the trimmed V and J ends, which lost 4 bases and 6 bases, there was a span of 11 bases. Germline CDR1 is SGHRS and CDR2 is YFSETQ. The CDR3 is made up of 14 amino acids. The chain's CDR3 is CASSPRGSNSPLHF. The CDR3 region has the DNA TGCGCCAGCAGCCCCCGGGGAAGTAATTCACCCCTCCACTTT.

The chain uses TRBV14 and TRBJ2-1, with a tentative D call TRBD1 (6 bases). This CDR3 spans 21 amino acids. Germline V CDR1 and CDR2: SGHDN, FVKESK. Trimming removed 4 bases at V and 0 bases at J, with 28 bases between. CDR3 protein: CASSRTSDRARSSSSYNEQFF. For the CDR3, the DNA is TGTGCCAGCAGCCGTACATCGGACAGAGCCAGATCTTCCAGCTCCTACAATGAGCAGTTCTTC.

The chain recombines TRBV2 with TRBJ1-2; 8 bases line up with TRBD1. CDR3 length: 14 amino acids. Trimming removed 6 bases from V and 8 bases from J; junction bases left unmatched: 11. CDR1 is SNHLY, CDR2 FYNNEI, per germline. CDR3 sequence: CASSPQGAYRGYTF. The CDR3 DNA is TGTGCCAGCAGCCCCCAGGGGGCGTATAGGGGCTACACCTTC.

J is TRBJ1-2 and V is TRBV7-9, with 7 positions matching TRBD1. The V gene's germline CDR1 is SEHNR and CDR2 FQNEAQ (reference sequence). V lost 3 bases, J lost 4 bases, and 5 bases stayed unmatched. The CDR3 length is 14 residues. CDR3 sequence (DNA): TGTGCCAGCAGCTTGGGGGACAGCCCCTATGGCTACACCTTC. Protein: CASSLGDSPYGYTF.

The rearrangement uses TRBV5-6 and TRBJ1-5, with 9 nucleotides matching TRBD1. This CDR3 comprises 14 residues. The trim removed 3 bases at V and 7 bases at J, leaving 5 bases unmatched. Germline CDR1 and CDR2: SGHDT and YYEEEE. The CDR3 sequence is CASSSGQGLQPQHF. Here the CDR3 DNA reads TGTGCCAGCAGCTCTGGACAGGGGTTACAGCCCCAGCATTTT. The complete variable domain, with remaining parts taken from reference TRBV5-6 and TRBJ1-5, reads DAGVTQSPTHLIKTRGQQVTLRCSPKSGHDTVSWYQQALGQGPQFIFQYYEEEERQRGNFPDRFSGHQFPNYSSELNVNALLLGDSALYLCASSSGQGLQPQHFGDGTRLSIL.

J is TRBJ2-1 and V is TRBV6-5, with a weak D call TRBD1 (6 bases). V was clipped by 5 bases and J by 7 bases, with 18 bases between them. The germline gives CDR1 MNHEY, CDR2 SVGAGI. CDR3 length: 15 amino acids. CDR3 sequence: CASSPAPAGENEQFF. The CDR3 nucleotides are TGTGCCAGCAGTCCGGCCCCGGCAGGGGAGAATGAGCAGTTCTTC.

V usage is TRBV6-6 and J usage is TRBJ2-3, with TRBD2 as a possible D gene (6 bases). Germline CDR1 reads MNHNY; CDR2 reads SVGAGI (reference sequence). Trimming left V 6 bases short and J 4 bases short, with 14 bases between. The CDR3 has 14 residues. The CDR3 spells CASRTGLLSDTQYF. In DNA form, the CDR3 reads TGTGCCAGCAGAACGGGACTCCTCTCAGATACGCAGTATTTT.

The rearrangement links TRBV7-2 to TRBJ2-1; 7 positions match TRBD1. Trimming removed 5 bases from V and 9 bases from J; junction bases left unmatched: 7. The CDR3 consists of 13 residues. Per the germline V gene, CDR1 is SGHTA and CDR2 is FQGNSA. DNA for the CDR3: TGTGCCAGCAGCCCCGTAGGGGGCAGTGAGCAGTTCTTC. Translation: CASSPVGGSEQFF.

The rearrangement joins TRBV10-2 to TRBJ1-1, with no clear D. Trimming removed 6 bases at V and 0 bases at J, with 14 bases between. From germline, CDR1 is WSHSY and CDR2 SAAADI. The CDR3 is 15 residues long. The CDR3 DNA reads as TGCGCCAGCAGGCTTGAGGAGAAAATGAACACTGAAGCTTTCTTT. The encoded protein is CASRLEEKMNTEAFF.

CDR3 residues: CASSTRGQVSSYNEQFF. The CDR3, as DNA: TGTGCCAGCAGCACCCGGGGACAGGTCAGCTCCTACAATGAGCAGTTCTTC. The V and J genes are TRBV7-9 and TRBJ2-1, with 8 bases matching TRBD1. V shed 5 bases and J 0 bases; nucleotides not matched to a gene: 9. Germline values: CDR1 SEHNR, CDR2 FQNEAQ (reference sequence). There are 17 residues in the CDR3.

In its sample, this clone was seen once. The rearrangement uses TRBV29-1 and TRBJ2-3, with 13 nucleotides matching TRBD2. Germline CDR1 SQVTM, CDR2 ANQGSEA. Trimming removed 7 bases from V and 4 bases from J; junction bases left unmatched: 8. The CDR3 is 15 amino acids. The CDR3, as DNA: TGCAGCGCCCTAGGGACTAGCGGGGATGCAGATACGCAGTATTTT. It encodes CSALGTSGDADTQYF.

The rearrangement links TRBV27 to TRBJ2-5, with 7 bases lining up with TRBD1. The CDR3 runs to 16 residues. Germline V gene sequence: CDR1 MNHEY, CDR2 SMNVEV (reference sequence). J lost 2 bases, V lost 6 bases, and 12 bases had no gene match. The CDR3 coding sequence is TGTGCCAGCAGAAACAGGACACAGGGGATTCAAGAGACCCAGTACTTC. This sequence encodes CASRNRTQGIQETQYF.

V is TRBV5-1 and J is TRBJ1-3; D is perhaps TRBD1 (5 bases). The CDR3 runs 14 residues. Germline V lookup: CDR1 SGHRS, CDR2 YFSETQ. The V end was cut by 0 bases, the J end by 3 bases, with 7 bases between. CDR3 sequence reads: CASSLDRGGNTIYF. CDR3 in DNA: TGCGCCAGCAGCTTGGATAGGGGTGGAAACACCATATATTTT.

V usage is TRBV11-1 and J usage is TRBJ2-3; 9 bases align to TRBD2. Germline V gives CDR1 SGHAT, CDR2 FQDESV (reference sequence). This CDR3 has 16 amino acids. V lost 5 bases and J lost 4; bases outside the gene matches: 10. The CDR3, as DNA: TGTGCCAGCAGCCCCCGCGGGAGGGCCGGGTCAGATACGCAGTATTTT. Translation: CASSPRGRAGSDTQYF.

This rearrangement joins TRBV4-1 to TRBJ1-1; TRBD1 might be the D (5 bases). This CDR3 has 14 residues. Germline V gives CDR1 MGHRA, CDR2 YSYEKL. V lost 1 base and J 4 bases, leaving 10 bases between the germline ends. The CDR3 nucleotides read TGCGCCAGCAGCCAAGTTCTCGGGGGCACTGAAGCTTTCTTT. Protein sequence: CASSQVLGGTEAFF.

This chain connects TRBV6-5 to TRBJ1-1; 8 bases align to TRBD1. Germline CDR1 MNHEY, CDR2 SVGAGI. Unmatched junction bases numbered 3, after V lost 4 bases and J lost 5 bases. The CDR3 totals 13 residues. The DNA of the CDR3 is TGTGCCAGCAGTTCGGACAGGGAGACTGAAGCTTTCTTT. Amino acid sequence: CASSSDRETEAFF.

This clone has just one count. The chain uses TRBV19 and TRBJ2-3; perhaps TRBD1 as D (6 bases). Per germline, CDR1 LNHDA and CDR2 SQIVND (reference sequence). The CDR3 is 15 amino acids. The V end lost 5 bases, the J end lost 1 base, and 13 bases lay between the germline ends. CDR3 in amino acids: CASSLWGHRTDTQYF. CDR3 coding DNA: TGTGCCAGTAGTCTTTGGGGACACCGCACAGATACGCAGTATTTT.

The gene calls are TRBV2 and TRBJ2-5, with no clear D. Trimming shortened V by 7 bases and J by 5 bases, and 11 bases separated the two germline ends. Germline CDR1 SNHLY, CDR2 FYNNEI. The CDR3 length is 12 residues. The CDR3 is CASTPIGETQYF. The CDR3 nucleotides are TGTGCCAGCACCCCGATCGGTGAGACCCAGTACTTC.

Only a few counts were recorded for this clone. This chain links TRBV7-8 with TRBJ1-2, with TRBD1 matching over 7 bases. V lost 1 base, J lost 6 bases, and 2 bases stayed unmatched. This CDR3 region has 13 residues. CDR1 SGHVS and CDR2 FQNEAQ come from the germline V gene. Here the CDR3 reads CASSLGGQNGYTF. The CDR3 bases are TGTGCCAGCAGCTTAGGGGGACAGAATGGCTACACCTTC.

V gene TRBV5-1 combines with J gene TRBJ2-7; 7 bases are a match to TRBD1. The CDR3 sequence is 15 residues long. The V gene's germline CDR1 is SGHRS and CDR2 YFSETQ. V was clipped by 4 bases and J by 6 bases; unmatched bases: 13. The CDR3 DNA follows: TGCGCCAGCAGCAAAGGACAGGCCCTTCCGTCCGAGCAGTACTTC. It is translated as CASSKGQALPSEQYF.

The chain carries TRBV3-1 (or the pseudogene TRBV3-2) and TRBJ2-5, with 7 bases fitting TRBD2. Trimming cost V 3 bases and J 5 bases; bases outside gene matches: 9. Looked up from germline, CDR1 is LGHDT and CDR2 is YNNKEL (reference sequence). The CDR3 loop spans 15 amino acids. Here the CDR3 DNA reads TGTGCCAGCAGCCACAGTGGGGGGGGATCGGAGACCCAGTACTTC. This encodes CASSHSGGGSETQYF.